This T cell receptor beta chain was sequenced in a study of T cells in women clearing cervical HPV infection. Study overall: Cases' blood sampling followed lesion detection by median roughly five months (90 to 200). Overall study findings and caveats: Unknown T-cell numbers per sample may underlie the richness differences.

Trimming took 7 bases from V and 4 from J; bases not matched to a gene: 9. CDR3 length: 15 amino acids. Looked up from germline, CDR1 is LNHDA and CDR2 is SQIVND (reference sequence). The protocol was immunoSEQ multiplex PCR, while the TCRdb copy is restricted to in-frame clones and leaves out a portion. The sample table includes around 12,000 clones. This clone ranks as medium-sized in terms of frequency. Its antigen is not known. The CDR3 end lies 3 residues beyond the end of the read and is filled in from the germline J gene. The chain employs TRBV19 and TRBJ2-3, with 9 bases aligning to TRBD1. The material sequenced was blood buffy coat. This clonotype originated in a woman aged 18 to 75 with a cervical HPV16 infection that either progressed to CIN3+ or cleared (not recorded which). The CDR3: CASTLGQGIADTQYF. CDR3 bases read: TGTGCCAGTACTCTGGGACAGGGCATAGCAGATACG. The full variable domain, in which reference TRBV19 and TRBJ2-3 provide the parts outside the CDR3, is DGGITQSPKYLFRKEGQNVTLSCEQNLNHDAMYWYRQDPGQGLRLIYYSQIVNDFQKGDIAEGYSVSREKKESFPLTVTSAQKNPTAFYLCASTLGQGIADTQYFGPGTRLTVL.